The TCR beta chain described here comes from a study of blood T cell repertoires in COVID-19. About the research overall: Material from acute and convalescent COVID-19 was sourced from the United States, Italy and Spain. Sources were T cells, B-cell-depleted T cells, or PBMCs; the material itself was cDNA or gDNA.

Original analysis: Amplified reference gene primers provided the basis for estimating nucleated cell counts. Libraries were prepared by immunoSEQ multiplex PCR; TCRdb keeps only in-frame clonotypes and omits some of them. That table gives V, J and clone size, and the DNA gave D and trimming. The sample contains 230,000 or so clones, roughly 84% of which appear only once. This CDR3 is built from 15 residues. CDR1 is WNHNN, CDR2 SYGVQD, per germline (reference sequence). V was pared by 4 bases and J by 4 bases, with 6 bases of the junction left unmatched. This sequence originates from a man aged 40-49 years with active or convalescent COVID-19. The sample comprised peripheral blood. The rearrangement links TRBV10-1 to TRBJ1-1; TRBD1 agrees at 10 bases. The CDR3 reads CASSGRQGAGTEAFF. The CDR3 bases are TGCGCCAGCAGTGGCCGACAGGGGGCCGGCACTGAAGCTTTCTTT.